This is a list of T cell receptor beta chains from one sample in a study of cytomegalovirus exposure and HLA in healthy donors. Sequencing used immunoSEQ multiplex PCR; TCRdb keeps in-frame clones, though not all of them. The data show some 91,000 clones, around 67% seen once. Sequencing was done on a sample of PBMCs. All receptors derive from a human donor in good health. Each CDR3 is given with its conserved first and last residue. The D gene is left open where the match is weak. The size of a clone is reported for some rows only, either as once, few or many, or as a class for expanded clones.

j_gene: TRBJ2-1; v_gene: TRBV12-5; abundance: NA; d_gene: NA; CDR3aa: CASGLGRERVGPGLNNEQFF; CDR3nt: TGTGCTAGTGGTTTGGGACGGGAAAGGGTCGGCCCGGGACTCAACAATGAGCAGTTCTTC
j_gene: TRBJ2-3; v_gene: TRBV7-3; abundance: NA; d_gene: TRBD2; CDR3aa: CASSSTGLAGGGTDTQYF; CDR3nt: TGTGCCAGCAGCTCAACGGGACTAGCGGGGGGCGGCACAGATACGCAGTATTTT
j_gene: TRBJ2-7; v_gene: TRBV14; abundance: few; d_gene: NA; CDR3aa: CASSQEGARYF; CDR3nt: TGTGCCAGCAGCCAAGAAGGAGCACGATACTTC
j_gene: TRBJ2-7; v_gene: TRBV5-6; abundance: NA; d_gene: TRBD1; CDR3aa: CASSSLRQGDNEQYF; CDR3nt: TGTGCCAGCAGCTCCCTACGACAGGGGGATAACGAGCAGTACTTC
j_gene: TRBJ1-1; v_gene: TRBV5-1; abundance: NA; d_gene: NA; CDR3aa: CASSLDRQNTEAFF; CDR3nt: TGCGCCAGCAGCTTGGACAGGCAGAACACTGAAGCTTTCTTT
j_gene: TRBJ2-1; v_gene: TRBV6-5; abundance: NA; d_gene: NA; CDR3aa: CASSYLGDNEQFF; CDR3nt: TGTGCCAGCAGTTACTTAGGGGACAATGAGCAGTTCTTC
j_gene: TRBJ2-7; v_gene: TRBV7-9; abundance: medium-sized; d_gene: TRBD1; CDR3aa: CASSPGQGRDAYEQYF; CDR3nt: TGTGCCAGCAGTCCAGGACAGGGGCGAGACGCCTACGAGCAGTACTTC
j_gene: TRBJ2-3; v_gene: TRBV7-3; abundance: once; d_gene: TRBD2; CDR3aa: CASSFGLAPDTQYF; CDR3nt: TGTGCCAGCAGCTTCGGACTAGCACCAGATACGCAGTATTTT
j_gene: TRBJ2-1; v_gene: TRBV5-4; abundance: NA; d_gene: NA; CDR3aa: CASSPGVSYNEQFF; CDR3nt: TGTGCCAGCAGCCCGGGGGTCTCCTACAATGAGCAGTTCTTC
j_gene: TRBJ2-5; v_gene: TRBV30; abundance: NA; d_gene: NA; CDR3aa: CAWSVRGQETQYF; CDR3nt: TGTGCCTGGAGTGTAAGGGGGCAAGAGACCCAGTACTTC
j_gene: TRBJ2-7; v_gene: TRBV29-1; abundance: NA; d_gene: TRBD1; CDR3aa: CSGGGGTGGDEQYF; CDR3nt: TGCAGCGGCGGTGGGGGGACAGGGGGCGACGAGCAGTACTTC
j_gene: TRBJ2-1; v_gene: TRBV5-1; abundance: NA; d_gene: TRBD2; CDR3aa: CASSLWGGGATEQFF; CDR3nt: TGCGCCAGCAGCTTGTGGGGCGGGGGGGCCACTGAGCAGTTCTTC
j_gene: TRBJ1-5; v_gene: TRBV5-6; abundance: NA; d_gene: NA; CDR3aa: CASSRGRVNQPQHF; CDR3nt: TGTGCCAGCAGCCGTGGGAGGGTCAATCAGCCCCAGCATTTT
j_gene: TRBJ1-2; v_gene: TRBV6-5; abundance: NA; d_gene: TRBD1; CDR3aa: CASRNRDSRDYGYTF; CDR3nt: TGTGCCAGCAGGAACCGGGACAGCCGGGACTATGGCTACACCTTC
j_gene: TRBJ1-1; v_gene: TRBV2; abundance: once; d_gene: NA; CDR3aa: CASIPRGDEAFF; CDR3nt: TGTGCCAGCATCCCCCGGGGTGATGAAGCTTTCTTT